The sequence of this T cell receptor (beta chain) was determined in a study of HIV-infected patients and healthy controls. Study summary: All patients had undetectable virus after a further year of therapy, about 70% of the 16 by the second bleed.

cDNA was made from around 0.5 ug RNA using alpha and beta constant primers. Separate chain-specific third strand synthesis with multiplexing indices produced the alpha and beta libraries. Two random hexamers, added before amplification and joined, formed each molecule's 12-nucleotide barcode. TCRdb itself ran the 5' RACE reads through MiXCR, one entry per CDR3 protein. The sample records 7,000 to 8,500 distinct CDR3 sequences, over 5% being singletons. The germline V gene encodes CDR1 SGHTA and CDR2 FQGNSA. CDR3 length: 13 residues. V was pared by 1 base and J by 8 bases, with 10 bases between. All unsorted peripheral T cells were captured because whole blood was used without fractionation. In its sample, this clonotype ranks as medium-sized.

This sequence was found in an adult with HIV infection. This chain links TRBV7-2 with TRBJ2-3; D remains unclear. The material sequenced was blood, taken before antiretroviral therapy. The CDR3 DNA reads TGTGCCAGCAGCTTAGGGATGAAGAGTACGCAGTATTTT. Protein: CASSLGMKSTQYF.